Listed here is a single TCR beta chain. The libraries were made with immunoSEQ v3. Measured with immunoSEQ multiplex PCR; TCRdb has only the in-frame clones, and not every one. The data contain thousands of clones, 60% to 70% of them singletons. These data are taken from a study of TIL therapy for anti-PD-1-resistant metastatic lung cancer. V was cut by 0 bases and J by 4 bases, with 16 bases left in between. The CDR3 totals 16 residues. Germline V gives CDR1 LNHNV, CDR2 YYDKDF (reference sequence). The sample's time point: pre-treatment sample, taken before nivolumab and TIL therapy. The tumor samples were excised metastases, mostly pleural nodules or supraclavicular lymph nodes.

Sequences were derived from tumor tissue, sampled at baseline. This clonotype was sampled from a person between 25 and 80 years old with non-small cell lung cancer. The chain carries TRBV15 and TRBJ2-7, with D hard to call. CDR3 coding DNA: TGTGCCACCAGCAGAGATTCGGCTCTACAAGGGTACGAGCAGTACTTC. It yields the protein CATSRDSALQGYEQYF.